This T cell receptor (beta chain) was identified during a study of T-cell memory formation after mild COVID-19. MiXCR was run by TCRdb on the 5' RACE reads, yielding one entry per CDR3 protein. The top ten hold approximately 12% of the sample, which has over 450,000 distinct CDR3 sequences, roughly 22% seen once. CDR1 and CDR2 (germline): SGHRS, YFSETQ. Unmatched junction bases numbered 7, after V lost 2 bases and J lost 5 bases. The CDR3 has 15 residues. The source of this sequence is an adult woman who had mild COVID-19 (a few samples of this study predate the infection). Cell type and time point are not known. V gene TRBV5-1 combines with J gene TRBJ1-1, with 9 bases identical to TRBD1. Specimen: PBMCs or a T cell subset sorted from them (not recorded which). CDR3 sequence: CASSLKQGAWTEAFF. As DNA, the CDR3 is TGCGCCAGCAGCTTAAAACAGGGGGCATGGACTGAAGCTTTCTTT.